This T cell receptor (beta chain) was profiled in a study of beta chain features in type 1 diabetes. The study reverse transcribed the entire isolated RNA, so it sequenced expressed TCRB transcripts. Repertoires were generated with immunoSEQ multiplex PCR, while TCRdb's copy carries only in-frame clones and drops some. The data show about 620,000 clones, with roughly a sixth seen just once and around 0.1% held by the top ten. The CDR3 contains 14 residues. V was clipped by 5 bases and J by 1 base, with 10 bases between them. The V gene's germline CDR1 is MNHNY and CDR2 SVGAGI (reference sequence). As regards this clone: Its antigen is not known.

Study-wide results and limits: The naive, central memory and Treg TCRB repertoires looked more alike in patients than they did in healthy donors. Here, the possible influence of HLA type (on TCRB rearrangement) remained unresolved. Fewer insertions but more deletions were seen at VDJ junctions in type 1 diabetes patients. When Type 1 diabetes patients were examined, their TCRB CDR3s proved moderately but significantly shorter in all four CD4+ subsets.

The V call is TRBV6-6, the J call TRBJ2-3; no clear D. The sequence was collected from a young man in good health. Sequenced input: naive CD4+ T cells from blood. This chain's CDR3 is CASSHTYGTDTQYF. Written as DNA, the CDR3 is TGTGCCAGCAGTCATACCTACGGCACAGATACGCAGTATTTT.